Listed below are T cell receptor beta chains from one sample, sequenced in a study of cytomegalovirus exposure and HLA in healthy donors. Data came from immunoSEQ multiplex PCR; TCRdb stores just in-frame clones and leaves some out. The sample shows 100,000 to 150,000 clones, around nine tenths of them seen only once. The sample was PBMCs. The receptors shown here come from a young man in good health and CMV-seronegative. Both conserved end residues are part of each CDR3. A D gene is named only where the DNA matches it firmly. Some rows mark clone size as missing; the rest say once, few, many or name a class of expanded clone.

D gene	V gene	clone size	J gene	CDR3 protein	CDR3 DNA
-	TRBV6-6	-	TRBJ1-2	CASSYSETPVRGYTF	TGTGCCAGCAGTTACTCAGAGACACCTGTCCGAGGCTACACCTTC
TRBD2	TRBV7-3	-	TRBJ2-1	CASSLGSGGGRNEQFF	TGTGCCAGCAGCTTAGGGAGCGGCGGGGGACGAAATGAGCAGTTCTTC
TRBD2	TRBV27	-	TRBJ2-7	CASNPSGGESYEQYF	TGTGCCAGCAACCCTAGCGGGGGGGAGTCCTACGAGCAGTACTTC
TRBD1	TRBV6-6	-	TRBJ1-5	CASSAGQVNQPQHF	TGTGCCAGCAGCGCGGGACAGGTCAATCAGCCCCAGCATTTT
-	TRBV19	few	TRBJ2-7	CASSNRGGPEQYF	TGTGCCAGTAGTAACAGGGGGGGACCCGAGCAGTACTTC
TRBD2	TRBV9	once	TRBJ2-3	CASSRGLAVADTQYF	TGTGCCAGCAGCCGAGGACTAGCAGTCGCAGATACGCAGTATTTT
-	TRBV7-9	-	TRBJ2-3	CASSQRGGGVDTQYF	TGTGCCAGCAGCCAACGCGGGGGCGGGGTAGATACGCAGTATTTT
-	TRBV5-6	-	TRBJ1-2	CASSLQTGYYGYTF	TGTGCCAGCAGCTTGCAAACAGGGTACTATGGCTACACCTTC
TRBD2	TRBV4-3	-	TRBJ2-7	CASSHAAGGYEQYF	TGCGCCAGCAGCCATGCCGCGGGGGGCTACGAGCAGTACTTC
-	TRBV15	-	TRBJ1-4	CATSREGEGIKKLFF	TGTGCCACCAGCAGAGAGGGAGAGGGAATCAAAAAACTGTTTTTT
TRBD1	TRBV15	-	TRBJ2-7	CATSRGRQGSNYEQYF	TGTGCCACCAGCAGAGGCCGACAGGGGAGTAACTACGAGCAGTACTTC
-	TRBV28	-	TRBJ1-1	CASSTTVNTEAFF	TGTGCCAGCAGCACGACAGTGAACACTGAAGCTTTCTTT
-	TRBV7-8	-	TRBJ2-1	CASSLTQSLRYEQFF	TGTGCCAGCAGCTTAACCCAAAGTCTGCGCTATGAGCAGTTCTTC
-	TRBV4-1	-	TRBJ2-5	CASSQSRAETQYF	TGCGCCAGCAGCCAATCCCGAGCGGAGACCCAGTACTTC
-	TRBV6-1	-	TRBJ2-7	CASSEGTHHPEQYF	TGTGCCAGCAGCGAGGGGACACATCACCCCGAGCAGTACTTC
-	TRBV27	-	TRBJ1-2	CASSPMGTNYGYTF	TGTGCCAGCAGTCCAATGGGCACTAACTATGGCTACACCTTC
-	TRBV9	-	TRBJ1-2	CASSPRGGGAARGGYTF	TGTGCCAGCAGCCCCAGAGGCGGGGGCGCAGCCCGGGGTGGCTACACCTTC
-	TRBV7-9	-	TRBJ1-1	CASSREEQIEAFF	TGTGCCAGCAGCCGGGAGGAACAAATTGAAGCTTTCTTT
-	TRBV7-3	-	TRBJ2-7	CASSSSQGYEQYF	TGTGCCAGCAGCTCTTCTCAGGGGTACGAGCAGTACTTC
-	TRBV7-8	-	TRBJ2-1	CASSFSVRVNNEQFF	TGTGCCAGCAGCTTTAGTGTCAGGGTTAACAATGAGCAGTTCTTC
TRBD1	TRBV6-1	-	TRBJ1-6	CASSEAGGTAYNSPLHF	TGTGCCAGCAGTGAAGCAGGGGGGACAGCTTATAATTCACCCCTCCACTTT
-	TRBV5-1	-	TRBJ1-1	CASSLQPKGENTEAFF	TGCGCCAGCAGCTTGCAGCCCAAAGGGGAGAACACTGAAGCTTTCTTT
-	TRBV7-6	once	TRBJ2-5	CASTLFAGQETQYF	TGTGCCAGCACCCTTTTTGCCGGCCAAGAGACCCAGTACTTC
-	TRBV6-5	-	TRBJ1-1	CASSKTRQANTEAFF	TGTGCCAGCAGCAAAACCAGACAGGCAAACACTGAAGCTTTCTTT
TRBD1	TRBV7-6	-	TRBJ2-2	CASSLISGQGATGELFF	TGTGCCAGCAGCCTTATCTCGGGACAGGGGGCCACCGGGGAGCTGTTTTTT
-	TRBV2	-	TRBJ2-3	CASSGRTKRTDTQYF	TGTGCCAGCAGTGGTAGGACTAAACGCACAGATACGCAGTATTTT
-	TRBV7-6	-	TRBJ2-7	CASSPLASYEQYF	TGTGCCAGCAGCCCACTAGCCTCCTACGAGCAGTACTTC
-	TRBV2	-	TRBJ1-2	CASRQPGITPKDYGYTF	TGTGCCAGCAGACAGCCGGGAATCACCCCTAAGGATTATGGCTACACCTTC
-	TRBV27	-	TRBJ1-2	CASSSTPPYGYTF	TGTGCCAGCAGTTCCACACCCCCCTATGGCTACACCTTC
-	TRBV7-9	-	TRBJ1-1	CASLAWRQGYTEAFF	TGTGCCAGCCTCGCCTGGCGGCAGGGGTATACTGAAGCTTTCTTT
-	TRBV19	once	TRBJ1-6	CASSRLRTGTGSPLHF	TGTGCCAGTAGTAGACTTCGTACAGGGACGGGATCACCCCTCCACTTT
-	TRBV7-9	-	TRBJ2-3	CASSVNRDISTDTQYF	TGTGCCAGCAGCGTAAACCGGGACATCAGCACAGATACGCAGTATTTT
-	TRBV5-1	once	TRBJ2-3	CASSVRGTQYF	TGCGCCAGCAGCGTCAGGGGTACGCAGTATTTT
TRBD2	TRBV5-4	few	TRBJ2-3	CASHSGGRTDTQYF	TGTGCCAGCCATAGCGGGGGTCGCACAGATACGCAGTATTTT
TRBD2	TRBV7-9	-	TRBJ2-1	CASSSWTSGGVDEQFF	TGTGCCAGCAGCTCTTGGACTAGCGGGGGGGTGGATGAGCAGTTCTTC
-	TRBV4-1	-	TRBJ1-2	CASSQVNLPNYGYTF	TGCGCCAGCAGCCAAGTGAACTTGCCGAACTATGGCTACACCTTC
TRBD1	TRBV19	-	TRBJ2-7	CASSIGQGASEQYF	TGTGCCAGTAGTATAGGGCAGGGGGCGTCCGAGCAGTACTTC
-	TRBV6-6	few	TRBJ1-6	CASSYVEGEPPLHF	TGTGCCAGCAGTTACGTGGAGGGAGAGCCACCCCTCCACTTT
-	TRBV6-5	-	TRBJ2-7	CASSPLGSYEQYF	TGTGCCAGCAGTCCACTGGGCAGCTACGAGCAGTACTTC
TRBD2	TRBV6-4	-	TRBJ2-7	CASSYRVAGGTYEQYF	TGTGCCAGCAGTTACAGGGTAGCGGGGGGCACCTACGAGCAGTACTTC
-	TRBV10-3	-	TRBJ1-2	CAITTSGYGYTF	TGTGCCATCACCACGAGTGGTTATGGCTACACCTTC
-	TRBV6-5	-	TRBJ1-6	CASSYSGSSPLHF	TGTGCCAGCAGTTATAGTGGTTCTTCACCCCTCCACTTT
-	TRBV6-5	-	TRBJ1-1	CASRTPTGNTEAFF	TGTGCCAGCAGAACACCGACAGGCAACACTGAAGCTTTCTTT
-	TRBV9	-	TRBJ2-3	CASSSRTDTQYF	TGTGCCAGCAGCTCTCGGACAGATACGCAGTATTTT
-	TRBV27	-	TRBJ2-7	CASRDTGVNEQYF	TGTGCCAGCAGGGATACCGGGGTTAACGAGCAGTACTTC
-	TRBV14	-	TRBJ1-1	CASSQAVASSTEAFF	TGTGCCAGCAGCCAAGCCGTGGCTTCATCGACTGAAGCTTTCTTT
-	TRBV27	-	TRBJ2-2	CASSLWHPNTGELFF	TGTGCCAGCAGTTTATGGCACCCTAACACCGGGGAGCTGTTTTTT
TRBD1	TRBV6-4	few	TRBJ1-2	CASRAGTGYGYTF	TGTGCCAGCAGAGCAGGGACAGGATATGGCTACACCTTC
-	TRBV7-2	-	TRBJ2-3	CASSIVSTDTQYF	TGTGCCAGCAGCATAGTAAGCACAGATACGCAGTATTTT
TRBD1	TRBV11-2	-	TRBJ1-4	CASSTWTGGGEKLFF	TGTGCCAGCAGCACGTGGACAGGGGGCGGAGAAAAACTGTTTTTT
-	TRBV6-5	-	TRBJ2-7	CASSYSQGLGEQYF	TGTGCCAGCAGTTACTCACAAGGACTGGGGGAGCAGTACTTC
TRBD1	TRBV19	-	TRBJ1-1	CASRRGTEFNTEAFF	TGTGCCAGTCGTCGGGGGACAGAATTTAACACTGAAGCTTTCTTT
-	TRBV4-1	-	TRBJ2-7	CASSPATGNYEQYF	TGCGCCAGCAGCCCCGCGACGGGAAACTACGAGCAGTACTTC
TRBD1	TRBV5-1	-	TRBJ1-1	CASSLGGQTNTEAFF	TGCGCCAGCAGCTTGGGGGGACAGACGAACACTGAAGCTTTCTTT
TRBD1	TRBV2	-	TRBJ1-6	CASSEIGTAFSIPLHF	TGTGCCAGCAGTGAAATTGGGACAGCGTTTTCTATCCCCCTCCACTTT
-	TRBV18	-	TRBJ2-1	CASSPRQGLYNEQFF	TGTGCCAGCTCACCAAGACAGGGACTCTACAATGAGCAGTTCTTC
TRBD1	TRBV19	-	TRBJ1-1	CASSPQGQGAGAFF	TGTGCCAGTAGTCCCCAGGGACAGGGCGCAGGGGCTTTCTTT
TRBD1	TRBV14	-	TRBJ1-2	CASSQDRGVYGYTF	TGTGCCAGCAGCCAAGACAGGGGGGTCTATGGCTACACCTTC
-	TRBV7-2	-	TRBJ2-1	CASSHLRGALYNEQFF	TGTGCCAGCAGTCATCTACGGGGGGCGTTGTACAATGAGCAGTTCTTC
-	TRBV6-6	-	TRBJ1-2	CASSYTTGNYGYTF	TGTGCCAGCAGTTATACGACAGGAAACTATGGCTACACCTTC